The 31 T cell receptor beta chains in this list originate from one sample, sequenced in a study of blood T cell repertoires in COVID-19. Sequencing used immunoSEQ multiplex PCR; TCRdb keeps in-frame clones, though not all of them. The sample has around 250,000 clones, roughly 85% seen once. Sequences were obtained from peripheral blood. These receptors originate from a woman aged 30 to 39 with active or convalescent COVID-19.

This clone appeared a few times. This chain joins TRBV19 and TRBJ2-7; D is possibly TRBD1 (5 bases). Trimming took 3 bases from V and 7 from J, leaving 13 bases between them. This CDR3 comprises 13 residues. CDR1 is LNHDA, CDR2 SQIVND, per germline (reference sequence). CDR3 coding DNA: TGTGCCAGTAGTATTCAGCACAAGGGGGAGCAGTACTTC. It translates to CASSIQHKGEQYF. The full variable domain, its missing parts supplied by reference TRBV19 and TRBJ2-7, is DGGITQSPKYLFRKEGQNVTLSCEQNLNHDAMYWYRQDPGQGLRLIYYSQIVNDFQKGDIAEGYSVSREKKESFPLTVTSAQKNPTAFYLCASSIQHKGEQYFGPGTRLTVT.

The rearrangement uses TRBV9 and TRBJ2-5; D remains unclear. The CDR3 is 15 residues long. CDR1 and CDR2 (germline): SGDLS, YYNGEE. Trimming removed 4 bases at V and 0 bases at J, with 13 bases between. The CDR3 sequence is CASSSRETNQETQYF. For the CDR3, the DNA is TGTGCCAGCAGCAGCCGAGAGACAAACCAAGAGACCCAGTACTTC.

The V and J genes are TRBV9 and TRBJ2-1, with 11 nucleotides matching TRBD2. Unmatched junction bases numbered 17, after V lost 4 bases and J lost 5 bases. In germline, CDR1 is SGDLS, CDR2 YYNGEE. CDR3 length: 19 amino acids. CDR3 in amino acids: CASSPGLAGLEWTDNEQFF. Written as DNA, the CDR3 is TGTGCCAGCAGCCCCGGACTAGCGGGTCTCGAATGGACTGACAATGAGCAGTTCTTC.

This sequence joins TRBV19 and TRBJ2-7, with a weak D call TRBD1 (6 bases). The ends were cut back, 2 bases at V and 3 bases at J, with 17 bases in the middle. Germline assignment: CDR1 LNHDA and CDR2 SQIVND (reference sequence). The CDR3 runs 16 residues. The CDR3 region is CASSITSRGDFYEQYF. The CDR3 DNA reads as TGTGCCAGTAGTATAACATCCAGGGGAGATTTCTACGAGCAGTACTTC.

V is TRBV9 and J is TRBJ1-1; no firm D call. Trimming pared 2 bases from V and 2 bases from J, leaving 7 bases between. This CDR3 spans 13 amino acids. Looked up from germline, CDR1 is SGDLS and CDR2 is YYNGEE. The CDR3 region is CASSVTTNTEAFF. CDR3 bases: TGTGCCAGCAGCGTCACGACAAACACTGAAGCTTTCTTT.

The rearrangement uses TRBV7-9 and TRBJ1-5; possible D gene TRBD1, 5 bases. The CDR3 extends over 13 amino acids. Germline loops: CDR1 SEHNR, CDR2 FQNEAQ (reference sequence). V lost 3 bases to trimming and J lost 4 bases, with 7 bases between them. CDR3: CASSFKGNQPQHF. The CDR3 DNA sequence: TGTGCCAGCAGCTTCAAGGGGAATCAGCCCCAGCATTTT.

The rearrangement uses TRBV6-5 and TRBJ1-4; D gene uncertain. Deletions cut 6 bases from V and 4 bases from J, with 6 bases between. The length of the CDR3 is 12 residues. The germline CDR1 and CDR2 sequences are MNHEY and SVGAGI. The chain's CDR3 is CASRAFNEKLFF. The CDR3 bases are TGTGCCAGCAGGGCCTTTAATGAAAAACTGTTTTTT.

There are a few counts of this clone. The CDR3 region has the DNA TGTGCCATCCTGAGAGAGACAGGGACGAGGTCTGAAGCTTTCTTT. Its protein is CAILRETGTRSEAFF. The chain employs TRBV10-3 and TRBJ1-1, with 7 positions matching TRBD1. The junction had 15 bases not matched to a gene; V was cut back by 8 bases and J by 6 bases. This CDR3 spans 15 amino acids. CDR1 and CDR2 from the germline V gene are ENHRY and SYGVKD.

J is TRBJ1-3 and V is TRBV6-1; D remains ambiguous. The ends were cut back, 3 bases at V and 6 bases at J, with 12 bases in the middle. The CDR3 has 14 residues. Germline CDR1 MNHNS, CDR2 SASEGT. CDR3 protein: CASSETGSINTIYF. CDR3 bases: TGTGCCAGCAGTGAGACCGGGAGCATAAACACCATATATTTT.

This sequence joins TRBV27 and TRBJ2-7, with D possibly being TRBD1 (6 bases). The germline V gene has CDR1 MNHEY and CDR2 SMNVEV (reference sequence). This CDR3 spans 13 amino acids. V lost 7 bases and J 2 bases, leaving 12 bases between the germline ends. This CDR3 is CASNGRGAYEQYF. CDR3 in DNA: TGTGCCAGCAATGGCAGGGGTGCCTACGAGCAGTACTTC.

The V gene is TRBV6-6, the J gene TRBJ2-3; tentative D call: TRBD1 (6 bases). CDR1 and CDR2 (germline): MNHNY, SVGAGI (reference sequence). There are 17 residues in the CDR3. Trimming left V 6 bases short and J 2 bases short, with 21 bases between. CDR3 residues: CASSRGLATGPTDTQYF. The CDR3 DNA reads TGTGCCAGCAGCCGAGGGCTGGCCACAGGGCCCACAGATACGCAGTATTTT.

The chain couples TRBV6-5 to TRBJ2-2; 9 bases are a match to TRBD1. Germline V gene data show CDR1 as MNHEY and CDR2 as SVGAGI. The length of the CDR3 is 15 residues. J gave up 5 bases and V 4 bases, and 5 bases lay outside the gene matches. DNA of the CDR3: TGTGCCAGCAGTTTAGGGACAGGGCAGACCGGGGAGCTGTTTTTT. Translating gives CASSLGTGQTGELFF.

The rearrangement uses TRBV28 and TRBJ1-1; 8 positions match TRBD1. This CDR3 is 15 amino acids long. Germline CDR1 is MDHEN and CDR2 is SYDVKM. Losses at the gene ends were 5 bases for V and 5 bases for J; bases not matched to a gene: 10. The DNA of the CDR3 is TGTGCCAGCAGTCCGCTGCAGGGGGCCAGGACTGAAGCTTTCTTT. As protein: CASSPLQGARTEAFF.

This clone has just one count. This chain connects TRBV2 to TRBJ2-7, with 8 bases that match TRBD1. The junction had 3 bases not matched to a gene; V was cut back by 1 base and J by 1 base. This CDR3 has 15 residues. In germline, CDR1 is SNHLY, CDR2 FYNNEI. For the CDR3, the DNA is TGTGCCAGCAGTGAAGGGACAGGGACTTCCTACGAGCAGTACTTC. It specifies CASSEGTGTSYEQYF.

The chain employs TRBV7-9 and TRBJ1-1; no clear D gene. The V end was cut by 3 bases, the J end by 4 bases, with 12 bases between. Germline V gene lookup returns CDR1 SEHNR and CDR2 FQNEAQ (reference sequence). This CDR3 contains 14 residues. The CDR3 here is CASSFGRGGTEAFF. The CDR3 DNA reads TGTGCCAGCAGCTTTGGGCGCGGAGGCACTGAAGCTTTCTTT.

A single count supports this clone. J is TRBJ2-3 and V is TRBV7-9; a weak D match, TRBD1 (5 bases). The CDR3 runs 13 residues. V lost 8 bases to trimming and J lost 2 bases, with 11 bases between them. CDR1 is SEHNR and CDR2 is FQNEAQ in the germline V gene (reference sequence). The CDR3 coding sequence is TGTGCCAGCGGGGCAGACTTCACAGATACGCAGTATTTT. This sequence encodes CASGADFTDTQYF.

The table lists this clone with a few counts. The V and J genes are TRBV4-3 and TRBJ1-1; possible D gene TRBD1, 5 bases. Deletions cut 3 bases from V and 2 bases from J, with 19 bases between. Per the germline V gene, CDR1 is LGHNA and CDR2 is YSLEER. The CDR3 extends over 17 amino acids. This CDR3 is CASSHHKTMTANTEAFF. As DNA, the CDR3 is TGCGCCAGCAGCCACCATAAAACTATGACAGCCAACACTGAAGCTTTCTTT.

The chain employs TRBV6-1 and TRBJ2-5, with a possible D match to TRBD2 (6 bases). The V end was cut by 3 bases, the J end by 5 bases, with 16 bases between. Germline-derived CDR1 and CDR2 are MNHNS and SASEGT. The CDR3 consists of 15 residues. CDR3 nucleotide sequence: TGTGCCAGCAGTGAGGTTGGGGCGGGGAGGGAGACCCAGTACTTC. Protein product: CASSEVGAGRETQYF.

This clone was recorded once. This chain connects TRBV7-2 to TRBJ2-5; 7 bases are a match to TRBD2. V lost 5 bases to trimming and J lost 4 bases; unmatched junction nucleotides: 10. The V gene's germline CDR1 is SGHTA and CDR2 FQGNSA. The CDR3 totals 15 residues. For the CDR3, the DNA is TGTGCCAGCAGCCCTTCGACTAGCTCGGTAGAGACCCAGTACTTC. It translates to CASSPSTSSVETQYF.

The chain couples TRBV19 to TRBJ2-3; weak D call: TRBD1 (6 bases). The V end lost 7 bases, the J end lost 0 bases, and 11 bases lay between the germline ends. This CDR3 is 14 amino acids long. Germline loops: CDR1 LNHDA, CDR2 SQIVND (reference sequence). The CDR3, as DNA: TGTGCCAGTAAGGCGGACAGTAGCACAGATACGCAGTATTTT. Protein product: CASKADSSTDTQYF.

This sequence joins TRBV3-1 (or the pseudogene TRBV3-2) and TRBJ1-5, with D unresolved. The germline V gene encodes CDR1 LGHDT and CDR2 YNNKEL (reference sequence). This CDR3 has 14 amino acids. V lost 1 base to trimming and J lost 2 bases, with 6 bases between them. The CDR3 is CASSQGRGNQPQHF. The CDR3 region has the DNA TGTGCCAGCAGCCAAGGTCGGGGCAATCAGCCCCAGCATTTT.

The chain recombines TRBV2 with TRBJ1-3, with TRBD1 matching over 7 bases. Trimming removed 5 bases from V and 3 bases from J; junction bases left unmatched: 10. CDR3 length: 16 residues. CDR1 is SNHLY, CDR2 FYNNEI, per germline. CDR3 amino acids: CASSITGTARGNTIYF. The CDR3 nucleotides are TGTGCCAGCAGTATTACCGGGACAGCCCGTGGAAACACCATATATTTT.

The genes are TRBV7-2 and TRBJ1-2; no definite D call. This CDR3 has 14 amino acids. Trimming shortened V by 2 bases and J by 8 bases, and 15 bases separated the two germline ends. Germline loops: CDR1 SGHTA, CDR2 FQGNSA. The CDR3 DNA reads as TGTGCCAGCAGCTTAATGAGGGAGTCGAGAGGCTACACCTTC. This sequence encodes CASSLMRESRGYTF.

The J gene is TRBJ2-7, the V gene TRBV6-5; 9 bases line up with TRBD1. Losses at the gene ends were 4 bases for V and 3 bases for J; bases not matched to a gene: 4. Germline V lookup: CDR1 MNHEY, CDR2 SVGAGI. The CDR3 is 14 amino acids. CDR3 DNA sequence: TGTGCCAGCAGTTCCGGGACAGGGCTCTACGAGCAGTACTTC. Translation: CASSSGTGLYEQYF.

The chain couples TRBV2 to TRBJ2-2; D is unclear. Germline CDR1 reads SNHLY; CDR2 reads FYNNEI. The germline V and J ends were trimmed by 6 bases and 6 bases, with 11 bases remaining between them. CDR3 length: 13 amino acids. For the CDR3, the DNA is TGTGCCAGCAGCGACGACTCTCCCGGGGAGCTGTTTTTT. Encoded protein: CASSDDSPGELFF.

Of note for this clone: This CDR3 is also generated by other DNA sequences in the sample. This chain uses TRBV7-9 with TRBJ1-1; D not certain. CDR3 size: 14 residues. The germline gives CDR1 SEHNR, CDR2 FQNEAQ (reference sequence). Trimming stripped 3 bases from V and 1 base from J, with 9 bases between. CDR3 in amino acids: CASSLPGGNTEAFF. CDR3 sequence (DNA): TGTGCCAGCAGCTTGCCAGGTGGGAACACTGAAGCTTTCTTT.

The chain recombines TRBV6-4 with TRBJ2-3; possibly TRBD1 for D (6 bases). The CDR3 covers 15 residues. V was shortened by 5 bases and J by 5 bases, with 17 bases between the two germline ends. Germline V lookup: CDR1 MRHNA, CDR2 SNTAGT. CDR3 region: CASSRNGPQGDTQYF. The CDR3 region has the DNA TGTGCCAGCAGTCGAAACGGGCCACAGGGAGATACGCAGTATTTT.

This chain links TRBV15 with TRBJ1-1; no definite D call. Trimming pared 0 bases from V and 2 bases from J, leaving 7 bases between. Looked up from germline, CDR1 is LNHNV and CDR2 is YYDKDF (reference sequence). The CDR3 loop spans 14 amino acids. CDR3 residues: CATSRDRSNTEAFF. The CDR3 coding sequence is TGTGCCACCAGCAGAGACAGGTCCAACACTGAAGCTTTCTTT.

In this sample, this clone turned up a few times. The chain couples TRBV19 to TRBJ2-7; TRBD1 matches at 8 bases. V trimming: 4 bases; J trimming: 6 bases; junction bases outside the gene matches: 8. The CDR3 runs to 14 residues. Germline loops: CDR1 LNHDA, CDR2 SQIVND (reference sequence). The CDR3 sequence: CASSRTGTPLEQYF. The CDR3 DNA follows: TGTGCCAGTAGTAGGACAGGGACACCTCTCGAGCAGTACTTC.

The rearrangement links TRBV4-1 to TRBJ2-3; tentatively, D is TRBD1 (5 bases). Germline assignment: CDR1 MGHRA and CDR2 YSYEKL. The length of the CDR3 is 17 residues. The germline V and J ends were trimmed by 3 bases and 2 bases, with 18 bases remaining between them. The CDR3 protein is CASSHLGHLRTTDTQYF. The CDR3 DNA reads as TGCGCCAGCAGCCACCTCGGACACCTAAGGACCACAGATACGCAGTATTTT.

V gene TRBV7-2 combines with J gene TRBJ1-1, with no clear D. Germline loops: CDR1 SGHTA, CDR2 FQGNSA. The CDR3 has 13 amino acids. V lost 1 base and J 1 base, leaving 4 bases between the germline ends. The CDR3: CASSLVQNTEAFF. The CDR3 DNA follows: TGTGCCAGCAGCTTAGTCCAGAACACTGAAGCTTTCTTT.